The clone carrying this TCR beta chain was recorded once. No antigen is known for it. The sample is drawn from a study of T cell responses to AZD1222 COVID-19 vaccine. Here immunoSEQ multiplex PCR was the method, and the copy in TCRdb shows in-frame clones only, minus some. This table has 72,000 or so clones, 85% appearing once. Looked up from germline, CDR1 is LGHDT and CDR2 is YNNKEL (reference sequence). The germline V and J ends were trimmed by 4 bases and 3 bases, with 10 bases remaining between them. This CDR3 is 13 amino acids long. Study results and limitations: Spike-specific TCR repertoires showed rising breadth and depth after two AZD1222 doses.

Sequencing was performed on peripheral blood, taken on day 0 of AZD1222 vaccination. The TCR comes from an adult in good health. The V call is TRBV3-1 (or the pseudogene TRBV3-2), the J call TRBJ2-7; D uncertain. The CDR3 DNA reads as TGTGCCAGCAGCCTCGATTCCGTCTACGAGCAGTACTTC. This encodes CASSLDSVYEQYF.